The 4 T cell receptor beta chains presented below share a single source sample, sequenced in a study of post-analysis software for immune sequencing data. Included in the TCR beta cDNA libraries were unique molecular identifiers. Using its own MiXCR run on the PCR reads, TCRdb lists one record per CDR3 protein. The sample yields hundreds of thousands of distinct CDR3 sequences, approximately 46% seen once. These receptors' antigens are unknown. Whole-study results and caveats: Controls showed lower frequencies than patients for roughly five TRBV segments, and TRBV5-6, TRBV5-1 and TRBV20-1 were among these.

Sample: blood. The receptors derive from a girl between 10 and 17 years old with multiple sclerosis.

This clonotype was recorded only once. A read error may account for a junction end that differs from germline. J is TRBJ2-3 and V is TRBV12-3 or TRBV12-4; a weak D match, TRBD2 (7 bases). The CDR3 totals 15 residues. The CDR3 nucleotides are TGTGCCAGCAGTTTTTGGGGGGGCTCTACAGATGCGCAGTATTTT. This encodes CASSFWGGSTDAQYF.

Worth noting for this clonotype: One junction end does not reproduce the germline sequence, and a read error may be involved. This chain links TRBV10-3 with TRBJ2-3; 8 bases are a match to TRBD1. The CDR3 runs 15 residues. Germline assignment: CDR1 ENHRY and CDR2 SYGVKD. CDR3 sequence: CAISEHRGNTDMQYF. The CDR3 coding sequence is TGTGCCATCAGTGAGCACAGGGGGAACACAGATATGCAGTATTTT.

The chain is built from TRBV7-2 and TRBJ2-3; 8 bases fit TRBD1. This CDR3 is 22 amino acids long. The J segment lost 0 bases and the V segment lost 0 bases, leaving 20 bases of the junction unmatched. Germline CDR1 reads SGHTA; CDR2 reads FQGNSA. This CDR3 is CASSLASPGPGQGASSTDTQYF. CDR3 DNA sequence: TGTGCCAGCAGCTTAGCTTCCCCCGGTCCTGGACAGGGTGCTTCTAGCACAGATACGCAGTATTTT.

V is TRBV20-1 and J is TRBJ2-3; 9 bases map to TRBD2. Germline loops: CDR1 DFQATT, CDR2 SNEGSKA (reference sequence). This CDR3 spans 15 amino acids. After removal of 2 bases from V and 0 bases from J, the junction contained 3 bases not matched to a gene. CDR3: CSARPSGASTDTQYF. The CDR3 DNA reads TGCAGTGCTAGACCTAGCGGGGCTAGCACAGATACGCAGTATTTT.